The 3 T cell receptor beta chains given below trace back to one sample, sequenced in a study of cytomegalovirus exposure and HLA in healthy donors. Researchers ran the PCR with 60 Vbeta and 13 Jbeta primers. Libraries were prepared by immunoSEQ multiplex PCR; TCRdb keeps only in-frame clonotypes and omits some of them. This repertoire shows 150,000 to 200,000 clones, around 88% found once; its top ten account for roughly 2%. Sequenced: PBMCs. These receptors all stem from a woman aged 18-29 years in good health and CMV-seronegative.

The gene calls are TRBV5-1 and TRBJ1-3; D is unresolved. CDR3 length equals 10 residues. V was cut by 6 bases and J by 8 bases, with 6 bases left in between. CDR1 SGHRS and CDR2 YFSETQ come from the germline V gene. The CDR3 spells CASKGDTIYF. CDR3 DNA: TGCGCCAGCAAGGGAGACACCATATATTTT.

This chain connects TRBV25-1 to TRBJ2-7; TRBD2 agrees at 7 bases. Losses at the gene ends were 4 bases for V and 3 bases for J; bases not matched to a gene: 3. Germline CDR1 and CDR2: MGHDK and SYGVNS. The CDR3 extends over 13 amino acids. The CDR3 is CASSGTRVYEQYF. In DNA form, the CDR3 reads TGTGCCAGCAGTGGGACTAGGGTCTACGAGCAGTACTTC.

The gene calls are TRBV6-6 and TRBJ1-1; 7 nucleotides align to TRBD1. The germline gives CDR1 MNHNY, CDR2 SVGAGI (reference sequence). There are 14 residues in the CDR3. After removal of 5 bases from V and 4 bases from J, the junction contained 7 bases not matched to a gene. This CDR3 is CASSRQGESTEAFF. DNA of the CDR3: TGTGCCAGCAGTAGACAGGGAGAAAGCACTGAAGCTTTCTTT.